This T cell receptor (beta chain) derives from a study of blood T cell repertoires in COVID-19 (dated by TCRdb to the early 2020s). Background for the entire study: Samples covering the acute and convalescent phases of COVID-19 were provided by collaborators in the United States, Italy and Spain. Nearly every sample came with metadata listing a de-identified subject ID, COVID-19 status, age in years and sex. The samples were drawn from the first 160 participants of the ongoing ImmuneRACE study and from more than 1,000 subjects provided by 6 global collaborators. Where HLA class I and class II types were available, the types were taken from metadata supplied by the sample provider, not from assay-based typing. The repertoires were made available in a free public database intended to serve as a resource for research on the immune response to SARS-CoV-2. Subjects who had been exposed to COVID-19, were actively infected with it, or had recovered from it provided the deeply sampled blood TCRbeta repertoires that made up the dataset. The material from the prospective study consisted of cDNA or gDNA derived from T cells, B-cell-depleted T cells, or PBMCs.

The collaborating institutions used their own protocols to collect whole blood in K2EDTA tubes. For TCRbeta analysis, collaborators shipped samples in one of three forms: frozen whole blood, isolated PBMCs, or DNA extracted from either of those sample types. The full study reports these points: The amount of clinical and demographic metadata varied by source and participant and was provided uncurated.

From cysteine to phenylalanine, the CDR3 is 18 amino acids long. Solely the CDR3 DNA is kept, with 54 bases framed from the first base. Reading the germline V gene (reference sequence) gives CDR1 MNHEY and CDR2 SMNVEV. A distance of 29 bases separates the germline ends of V and J, which lose 9 bases and 2 bases respectively. TCRbeta CDR3 regions were amplified from genomic DNA by means of the immunoSEQ Assay, a bias-controlled multiplex PCR. Turning to the authors' computational methods: The number of nucleated cells in each sample was estimated from the amplification of reference gene primers within the assay. To quantify the absolute abundance of each unique TCRbeta CDR3 rearrangement, sequence reads were collapsed and filtered. Productive Simpson clonality was computed per sample as the square root of Simpson's diversity index over productive rearrangements. Sourced from immuneACCESS, this table was stored by TCRdb with only in-frame sequences that have V and J called. A share of the clones is absent; for the studies checked, an unresolved V gene accounts for under half, and the remainder has no known explanation. V and J calls and clone size are those listed in that table; D and trimming were worked out from the DNA. This sample gives fewer than 300,000 clones in total; around 90% of them show up just once. The top ten constitute 9% to 9.5% of the sample.

As concerns this clone: Its antigen remains undetermined. It has no much larger one-base neighbor in the sample; base qualities were not kept.

The sequence came from a man aged 18-30 years with active or convalescent COVID-19. The sample consisted of peripheral blood. This chain joins TRBV27 to TRBJ2-7; the D segment could be TRBD1, given 6 matching bases. The nucleotides are TGTGCCAGTAGGACGGGACACACCTTCCCGGGACAAACCTACGAGCAGTACTTC. The translation is CASRTGHTFPGQTYEQYF.